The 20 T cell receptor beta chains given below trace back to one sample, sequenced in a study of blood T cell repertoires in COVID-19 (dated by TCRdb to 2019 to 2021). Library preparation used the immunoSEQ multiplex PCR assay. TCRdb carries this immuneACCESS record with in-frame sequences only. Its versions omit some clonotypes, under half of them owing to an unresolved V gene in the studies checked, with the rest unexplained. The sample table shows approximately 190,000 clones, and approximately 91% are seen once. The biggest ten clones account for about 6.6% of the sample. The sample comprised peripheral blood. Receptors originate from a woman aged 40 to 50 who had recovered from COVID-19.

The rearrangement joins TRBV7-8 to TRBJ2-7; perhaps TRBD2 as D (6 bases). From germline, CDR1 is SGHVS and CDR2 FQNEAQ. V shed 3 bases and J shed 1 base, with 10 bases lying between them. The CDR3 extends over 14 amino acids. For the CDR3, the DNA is TGTGCCAGCAGCTTTCTGACTAGGTCCTACGAGCAGTACTTC. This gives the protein CASSFLTRSYEQYF.

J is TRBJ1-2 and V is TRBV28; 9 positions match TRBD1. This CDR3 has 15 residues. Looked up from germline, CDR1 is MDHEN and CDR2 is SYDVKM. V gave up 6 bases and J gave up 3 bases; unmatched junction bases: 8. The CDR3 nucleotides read TGTGCCAGCAGCCGTGCCGGGACAGGGTACTATGGCTACACCTTC. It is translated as CASSRAGTGYYGYTF.

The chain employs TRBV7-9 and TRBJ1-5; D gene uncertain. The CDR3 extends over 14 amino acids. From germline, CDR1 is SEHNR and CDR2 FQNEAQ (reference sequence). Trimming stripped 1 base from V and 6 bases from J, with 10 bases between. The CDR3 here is CASSLGVPGQPQHF. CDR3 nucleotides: TGTGCCAGCAGCTTAGGAGTCCCCGGTCAGCCCCAGCATTTT.

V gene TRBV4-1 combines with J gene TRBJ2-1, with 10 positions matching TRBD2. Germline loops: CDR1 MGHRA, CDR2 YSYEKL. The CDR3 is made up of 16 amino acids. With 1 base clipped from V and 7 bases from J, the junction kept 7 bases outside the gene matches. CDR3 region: CASSQGLAGGMNEQFF. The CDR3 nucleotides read TGCGCCAGCAGCCAAGGTTTAGCGGGAGGAATGAATGAGCAGTTCTTC.

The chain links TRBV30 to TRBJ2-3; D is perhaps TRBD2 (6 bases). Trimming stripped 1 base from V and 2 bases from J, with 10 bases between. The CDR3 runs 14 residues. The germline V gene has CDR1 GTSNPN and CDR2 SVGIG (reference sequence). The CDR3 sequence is CAWSEGGSTDTQYF. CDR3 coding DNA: TGTGCCTGGAGTGAGGGAGGTTCCACAGATACGCAGTATTTT.

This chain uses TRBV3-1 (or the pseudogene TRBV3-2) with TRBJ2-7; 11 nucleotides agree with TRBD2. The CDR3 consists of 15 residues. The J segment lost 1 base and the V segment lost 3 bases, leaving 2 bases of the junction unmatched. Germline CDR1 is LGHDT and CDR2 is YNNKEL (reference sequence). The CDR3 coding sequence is TGTGCCAGCAGCCATGCTAGCGGGGGGTCCTACGAGCAGTACTTC. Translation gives CASSHASGGSYEQYF.

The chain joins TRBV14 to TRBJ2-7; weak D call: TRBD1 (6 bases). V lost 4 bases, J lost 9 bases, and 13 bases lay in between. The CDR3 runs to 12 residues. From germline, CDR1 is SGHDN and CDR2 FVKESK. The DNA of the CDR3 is TGTGCCAGCAGCCCCCAGGGGCTGGCGCAGTACTTC. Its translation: CASSPQGLAQYF.

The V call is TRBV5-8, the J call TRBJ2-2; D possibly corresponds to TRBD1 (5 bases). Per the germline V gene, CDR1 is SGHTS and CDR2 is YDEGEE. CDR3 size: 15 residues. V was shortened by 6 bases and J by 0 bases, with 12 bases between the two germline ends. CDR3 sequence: CASNYRQTNTGELFF. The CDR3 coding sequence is TGTGCCAGCAACTATAGACAGACGAACACCGGGGAGCTGTTTTTT.

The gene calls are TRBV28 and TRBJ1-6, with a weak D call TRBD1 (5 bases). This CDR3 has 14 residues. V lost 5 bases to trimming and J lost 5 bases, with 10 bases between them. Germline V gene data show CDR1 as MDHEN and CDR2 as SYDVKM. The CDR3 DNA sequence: TGTGCCAGCAGTCCAGTGACAGATAATTCACCCCTCCACTTT. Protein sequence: CASSPVTDNSPLHF. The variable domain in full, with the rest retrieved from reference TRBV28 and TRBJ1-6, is DVKVTQSSRYLVKRTGEKVFLECVQDMDHENMFWYRQDPGLGLRLIYFSYDVKMKEKGDIPEGYSVSREKKERFSLILESASTNQTSMYLCASSPVTDNSPLHFGNGTRLTVT.

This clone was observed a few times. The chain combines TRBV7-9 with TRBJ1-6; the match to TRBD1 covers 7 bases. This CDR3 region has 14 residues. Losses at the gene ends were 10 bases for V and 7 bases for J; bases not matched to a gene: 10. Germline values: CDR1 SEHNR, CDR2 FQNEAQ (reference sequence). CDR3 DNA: TGTGCCACCACACTGGGGACAGTGAATTCACCCCTCCACTTT. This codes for CATTLGTVNSPLHF.

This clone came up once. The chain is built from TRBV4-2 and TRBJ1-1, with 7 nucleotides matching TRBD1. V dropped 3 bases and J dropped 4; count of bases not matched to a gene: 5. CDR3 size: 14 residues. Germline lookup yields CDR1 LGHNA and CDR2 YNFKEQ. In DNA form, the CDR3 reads TGTGCCAGCAGCCAGCTAGACAGGGCCACTGAAGCTTTCTTT. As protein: CASSQLDRATEAFF.

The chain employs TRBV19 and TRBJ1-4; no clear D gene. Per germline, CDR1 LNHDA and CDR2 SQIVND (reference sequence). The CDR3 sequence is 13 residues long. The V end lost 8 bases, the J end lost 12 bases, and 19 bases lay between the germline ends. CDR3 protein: CASSWTEAGELFF. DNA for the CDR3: TGTGCCAGTTCCTGGACGGAGGCCGGGGAACTGTTTTTT.

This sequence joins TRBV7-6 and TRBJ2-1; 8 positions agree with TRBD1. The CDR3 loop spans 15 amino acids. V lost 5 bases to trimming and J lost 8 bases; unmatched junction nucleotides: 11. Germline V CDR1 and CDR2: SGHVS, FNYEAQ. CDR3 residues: CASSQTGAVGYEQFF. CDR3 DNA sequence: TGTGCCAGCAGCCAGACAGGGGCCGTAGGCTATGAGCAGTTCTTC. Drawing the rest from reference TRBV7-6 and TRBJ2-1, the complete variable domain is GAGVSQSPRYKVTKRGQDVALRCDPISGHVSLYWYRQALGQGPEFLTYFNYEAQQDKSGLPNDRFSAERPEGSISTLTIQRTEQRDSAMYRCASSQTGAVGYEQFFGPGTRLTVL.

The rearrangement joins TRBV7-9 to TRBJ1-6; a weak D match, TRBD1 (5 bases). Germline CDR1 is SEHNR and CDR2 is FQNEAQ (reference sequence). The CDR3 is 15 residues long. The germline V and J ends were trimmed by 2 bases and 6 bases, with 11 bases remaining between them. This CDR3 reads CASSLPRGGNSPLHF. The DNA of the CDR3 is TGTGCCAGCAGCTTACCACGGGGGGGTAATTCACCCCTCCACTTT.

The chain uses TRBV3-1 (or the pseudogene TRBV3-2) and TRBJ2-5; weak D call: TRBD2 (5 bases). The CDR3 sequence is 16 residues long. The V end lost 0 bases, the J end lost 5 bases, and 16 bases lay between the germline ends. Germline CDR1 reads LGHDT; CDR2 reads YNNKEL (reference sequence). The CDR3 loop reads CASSQDVPGRTETQYF. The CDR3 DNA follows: TGTGCCAGCAGCCAAGATGTACCGGGAAGGACGGAGACCCAGTACTTC.

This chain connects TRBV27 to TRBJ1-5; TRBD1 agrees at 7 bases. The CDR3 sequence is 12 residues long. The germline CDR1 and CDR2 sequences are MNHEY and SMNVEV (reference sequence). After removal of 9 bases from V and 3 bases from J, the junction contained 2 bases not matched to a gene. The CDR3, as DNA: TGTGCCAGACAGGGGTACAATCAGCCCCAGCATTTT. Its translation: CARQGYNQPQHF.

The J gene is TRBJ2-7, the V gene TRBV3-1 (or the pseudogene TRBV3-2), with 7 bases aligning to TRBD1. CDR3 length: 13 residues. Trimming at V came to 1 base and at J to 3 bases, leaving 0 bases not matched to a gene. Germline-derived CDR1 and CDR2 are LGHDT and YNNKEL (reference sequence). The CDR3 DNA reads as TGTGCCAGCAGCCAAGGGGACAGCTACGAGCAGTACTTC. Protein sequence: CASSQGDSYEQYF.

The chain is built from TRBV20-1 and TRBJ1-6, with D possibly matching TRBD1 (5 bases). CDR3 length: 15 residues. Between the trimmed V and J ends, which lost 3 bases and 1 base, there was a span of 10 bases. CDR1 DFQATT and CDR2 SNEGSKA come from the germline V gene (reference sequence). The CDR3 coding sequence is TGCAGTGCTAGTTCGGGGGGGTCCTATAATTCACCCCTCCACTTT. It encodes CSASSGGSYNSPLHF.

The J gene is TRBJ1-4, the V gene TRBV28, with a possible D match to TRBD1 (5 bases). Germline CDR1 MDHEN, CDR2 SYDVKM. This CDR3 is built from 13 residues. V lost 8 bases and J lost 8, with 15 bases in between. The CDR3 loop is CASGGGRREKLFF. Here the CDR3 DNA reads TGTGCCAGCGGGGGAGGGCGGCGAGAAAAACTGTTTTTT.

CDR3 nucleotides: TGTGCCAGCAGTGCCCTGGGGGGGCCCAACAATGAGCAGTTCTTC. Translation: CASSALGGPNNEQFF. This sequence joins TRBV2 and TRBJ2-1; TRBD2 might be the D (7 bases). The germline V and J ends were trimmed by 4 bases and 5 bases, with 15 bases remaining between them. Germline V gives CDR1 SNHLY, CDR2 FYNNEI. The CDR3 covers 15 residues.